Listed below are T cell receptor beta chains from one sample, sequenced in a study of OX40 agonist ivuxolimab in advanced cancers. Clones were read by immunoSEQ multiplex PCR, and TCRdb kept only the in-frame ones, dropping some. This sample has some 30,000 clones; about 83% occur once, and the top ten carry more than 25%. The source was CD4+ or CD8+ T cells sorted from blood, collected in a trial of the OX40 agonist ivuxolimab. The receptors were gathered from an adult with an advanced solid tumor such as melanoma, head and neck, liver or kidney cancer. CDR3s include the opening cysteine and the closing phenylalanine or tryptophan. Fields, in order: clone size, J gene, V gene, D gene, CDR3 DNA, CDR3 protein. The D gene is left open where the match is weak. The size of a clone is reported for some rows only, either as once, few or many, or as a class for expanded clones.

once | TRBJ1-1 | TRBV27 | NA | TGTGCCAGCAGTTTAACGAAGGGCAGGCCTATTTTTGAAGCTTTCTTT | CASSLTKGRPIFEAFF
NA | TRBJ2-7 | TRBV14 | NA | TGTGCCAGCAGCCAAAGGTTTAGCGCCTACGAGCAGTACTTC | CASSQRFSAYEQYF
NA | TRBJ1-5 | TRBV23-1 | NA | TGCGCCAGCAGTCAACCCCGGGGGCCCAGACACTGGAATCAGCCCCAGCATTTT | CASSQPRGPRHWNQPQHF
once | TRBJ1-2 | TRBV5-1 | TRBD1 | TGCGCCAGCAGCTCCGGGACAGGGAGTACTGGCTACACCTTC | CASSSGTGSTGYTF
NA | TRBJ2-1 | TRBV19 | NA | TGTGCCAGTAGTATTTATGGGGGGCTAGCGATCTCCTACAATGAGCAGTTCTTC | CASSIYGGLAISYNEQFF
NA | TRBJ1-1 | TRBV27 | NA | TGTGCCAGCAGTTTAACCCGGGGCACTGAAGCTTTCTTT | CASSLTRGTEAFF
few | TRBJ1-1 | TRBV30 | TRBD1 | TGTGCCTGGAGTGTACTGGGCGGCAGGGGGCTCACTGAAGCTTTCTTT | CAWSVLGGRGLTEAFF
NA | TRBJ1-1 | TRBV6-6 | NA | TGTGCCAGCAGTTACGAGGTCACTGAAGCTTTCTTT | CASSYEVTEAFF
once | TRBJ2-3 | TRBV7-6 | NA | TGTGCCAGCAGCTTAGTAGGGATTAGATCCACAGATACGCAGTATTTT | CASSLVGIRSTDTQYF
few | TRBJ2-5 | TRBV12-1 | NA | TGTGCCAGCAGCTTTCGCGGGACTAGCGGAGCAGGAGAGACCCAGTACTTC | CASSFRGTSGAGETQYF
NA | TRBJ1-3 | TRBV5-6 | NA | TGTGCCAGCAGCTTGTCAGGGTTCGGAAACACCATATATTTT | CASSLSGFGNTIYF
NA | TRBJ2-4 | TRBV30 | NA | TGTGCCTGGAGTACAGGGCGGAATTTGGACTTC | CAWSTGRNLDF
once | TRBJ2-7 | TRBV19 | TRBD1 | TGTGCCACGAGACAGGGGTGGGGAAACTCCTACGAGCAGTACTTC | CATRQGWGNSYEQYF
NA | TRBJ1-4 | TRBV4-1 | TRBD1 | TGCGCCAGCAGCCAGGGGAGGACAGGGGGCTATGAAAAACTGTTTTTT | CASSQGRTGGYEKLFF
NA | TRBJ1-1 | TRBV28 | NA | TGTGCCAGCAGACTTGATACGGGACGTCACACTGAAGCTTTCTTT | CASRLDTGRHTEAFF
NA | TRBJ2-7 | TRBV19 | TRBD2 | TGTGCCAGTACCGCCGGGACTAGCGGCACCTACGAGCAGTACTTC | CASTAGTSGTYEQYF
NA | TRBJ2-7 | TRBV5-1 | TRBD2 | TGCGCCAGCAGTTCCGGACTAGCGAACGAGCAGTACTTC | CASSSGLANEQYF
NA | TRBJ2-2 | TRBV29-1 | NA | TGCAGCGTTGGAGGGGGTCACGGGGAGCTGTTTTTT | CSVGGGHGELFF
NA | TRBJ1-3 | TRBV19 | TRBD1 | TGTGCCAGTAGTCCGGGACAGGGCGCTGGAAACACCATATATTTT | CASSPGQGAGNTIYF
NA | TRBJ2-1 | TRBV25-1 | NA | TGTGCCAGCAGCGCCCCGACAGGGTTGACTAGGGATGAGCAGTTCTTC | CASSAPTGLTRDEQFF
NA | TRBJ2-1 | TRBV27 | TRBD2 | TGTGCCAGCAGTGCTGGGACTAGCGGGAGAAATGAGCAGTTCTTC | CASSAGTSGRNEQFF
NA | TRBJ2-3 | TRBV4-1 | NA | TGCGCCAGCAGCCAACTAGTAACAGATACGCAGTATTTT | CASSQLVTDTQYF
NA | TRBJ2-1 | TRBV6-5 | NA | TGTGCCAGCAGTTTTCGACTCAACAATGAGCAGTTCTTC | CASSFRLNNEQFF
NA | TRBJ2-7 | TRBV28 | TRBD2 | TGTGCCAGCAGTCCCCAGAGACTAGCGGGAGACGAGCAGTACTTC | CASSPQRLAGDEQYF
NA | TRBJ1-3 | TRBV30 | NA | TGTGCCTGGAGTATAGGGGAAAGGAATGGAAACACCATATATTTT | CAWSIGERNGNTIYF
once | TRBJ1-2 | TRBV5-6 | TRBD1 | TGTGCCAGCAGCCTCTCAAGGACAGGGATTTACTATGGCTACACCTTC | CASSLSRTGIYYGYTF
NA | TRBJ2-1 | TRBV7-8 | TRBD1 | TGTGCCAGCAGCTCGCGTAGACAGGGTGGAAATGAGCAGTTCTTC | CASSSRRQGGNEQFF
few | TRBJ2-3 | TRBV7-9 | NA | TGTGCCAGCATCGAGGGGTTGAGCACAGATACGCAGTATTTT | CASIEGLSTDTQYF
NA | TRBJ2-2 | TRBV6-4 | TRBD1 | TGTGCCAGCAGTGAAAGTCAGGGGGACACCGGGGAGCTGTTTTTT | CASSESQGDTGELFF